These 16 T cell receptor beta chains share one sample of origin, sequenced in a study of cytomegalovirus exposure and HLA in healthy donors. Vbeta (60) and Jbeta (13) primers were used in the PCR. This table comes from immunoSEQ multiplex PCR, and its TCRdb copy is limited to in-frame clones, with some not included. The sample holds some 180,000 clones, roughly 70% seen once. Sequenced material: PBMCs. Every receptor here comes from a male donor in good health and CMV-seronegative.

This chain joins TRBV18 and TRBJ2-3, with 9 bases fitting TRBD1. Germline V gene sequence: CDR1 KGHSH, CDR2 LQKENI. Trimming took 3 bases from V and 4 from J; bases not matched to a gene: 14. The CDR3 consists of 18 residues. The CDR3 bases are TGTGCCAGCTCACCCTTCCGGAGAAGGACAGGGGAATCAGATACGCAGTATTTT. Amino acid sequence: CASSPFRRRTGESDTQYF.

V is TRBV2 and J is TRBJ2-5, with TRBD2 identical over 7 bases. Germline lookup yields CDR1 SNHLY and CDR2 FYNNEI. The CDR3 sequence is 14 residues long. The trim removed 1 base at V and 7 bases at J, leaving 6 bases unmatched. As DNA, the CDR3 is TGTGCCAGCAGTGAAGATCTGGGCGGGGGGACCCAGTACTTC. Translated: CASSEDLGGGTQYF. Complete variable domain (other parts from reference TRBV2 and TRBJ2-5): EPEVTQTPSHQVTQMGQEVILRCVPISNHLYFYWYRQILGQKVEFLVSFYNNEISEKSEIFDDQFSVERPDGSNFTLKIRSTKLEDSAMYFCASSEDLGGGTQYFGPGTRLLVL.

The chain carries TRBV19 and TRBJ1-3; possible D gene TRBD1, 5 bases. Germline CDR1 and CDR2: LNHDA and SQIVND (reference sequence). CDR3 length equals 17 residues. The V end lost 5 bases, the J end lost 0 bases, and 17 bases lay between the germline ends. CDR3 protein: CASSVDSALNSGNTIYF. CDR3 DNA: TGTGCCAGTAGTGTTGACAGCGCTTTAAACTCTGGAAACACCATATATTTT.

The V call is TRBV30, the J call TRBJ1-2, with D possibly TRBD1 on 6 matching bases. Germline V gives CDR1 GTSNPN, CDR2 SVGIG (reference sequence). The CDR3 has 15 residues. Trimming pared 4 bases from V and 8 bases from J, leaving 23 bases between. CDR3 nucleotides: TGTGCCTGGACCCTTCCCCACGCGGGGGCGGAGGGCTACACCTTC. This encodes CAWTLPHAGAEGYTF.

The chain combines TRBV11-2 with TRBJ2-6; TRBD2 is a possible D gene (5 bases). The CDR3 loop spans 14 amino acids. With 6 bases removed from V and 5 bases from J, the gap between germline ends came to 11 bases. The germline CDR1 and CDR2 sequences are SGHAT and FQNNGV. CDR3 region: CASSRTDWANVLTF. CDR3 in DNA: TGTGCCAGCAGTCGGACTGATTGGGCCAACGTCCTGACTTTC. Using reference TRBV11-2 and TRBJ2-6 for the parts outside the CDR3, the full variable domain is EAGVAQSPRYKIIEKRQSVAFWCNPISGHATLYWYQQILGQGPKLLIQFQNNGVVDDSQLPKDRFSAERLKGVDSTLKIQPAKLEDSAVYLCASSRTDWANVLTFGAGSRLTVL.

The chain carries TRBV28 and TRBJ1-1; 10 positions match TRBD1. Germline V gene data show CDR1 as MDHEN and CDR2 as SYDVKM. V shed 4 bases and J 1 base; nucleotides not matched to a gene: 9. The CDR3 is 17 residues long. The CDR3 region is CASSSGTGVGRNTEAFF. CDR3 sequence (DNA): TGTGCCAGCAGTTCCGGGACAGGGGTGGGGAGGAACACTGAAGCTTTCTTT.

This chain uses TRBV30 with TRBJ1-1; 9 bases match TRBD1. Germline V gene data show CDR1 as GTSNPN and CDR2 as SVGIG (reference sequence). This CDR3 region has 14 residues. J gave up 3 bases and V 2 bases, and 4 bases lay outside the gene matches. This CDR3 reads CAWSSGQGYTEAFF. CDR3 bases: TGTGCCTGGAGTTCGGGACAGGGTTACACTGAAGCTTTCTTT.

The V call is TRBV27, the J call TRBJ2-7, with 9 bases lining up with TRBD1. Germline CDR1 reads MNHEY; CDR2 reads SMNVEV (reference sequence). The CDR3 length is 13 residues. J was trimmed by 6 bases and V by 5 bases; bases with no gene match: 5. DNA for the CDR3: TGTGCCAGCAGTATCCGGACAGGGGTCGAGCAGTACTTC. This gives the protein CASSIRTGVEQYF.

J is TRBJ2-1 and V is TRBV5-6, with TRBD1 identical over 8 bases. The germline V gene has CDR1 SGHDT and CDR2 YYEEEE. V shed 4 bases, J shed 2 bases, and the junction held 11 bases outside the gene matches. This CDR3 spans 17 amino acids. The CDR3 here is CASSADRGTTTYNEQFF. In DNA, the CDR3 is TGTGCCAGCAGCGCTGACAGGGGTACCACCACCTACAATGAGCAGTTCTTC.

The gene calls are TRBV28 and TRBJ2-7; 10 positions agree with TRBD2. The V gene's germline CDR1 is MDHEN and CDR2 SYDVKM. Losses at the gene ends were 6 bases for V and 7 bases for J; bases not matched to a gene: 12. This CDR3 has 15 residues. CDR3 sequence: CASRASSGSLREQYF. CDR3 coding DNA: TGTGCCAGCAGGGCCTCTAGCGGGAGTCTGAGGGAGCAGTACTTC.

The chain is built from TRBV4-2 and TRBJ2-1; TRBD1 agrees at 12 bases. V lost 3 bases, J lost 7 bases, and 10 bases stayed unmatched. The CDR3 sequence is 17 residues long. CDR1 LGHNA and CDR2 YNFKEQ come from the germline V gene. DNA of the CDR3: TGTGCCAGCAGCCACATGGCGGGACAGGGGGCGGAAAATGAGCAGTTCTTC. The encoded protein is CASSHMAGQGAENEQFF.

The CDR3 here is CASSSRTGRTEAFF. CDR3 in DNA: TGTGCCAGCAGTTCGAGGACAGGGAGGACTGAAGCTTTCTTT. The chain recombines TRBV2 with TRBJ1-1; 8 bases are a match to TRBD1. V shed 5 bases and J 5 bases; nucleotides not matched to a gene: 7. The CDR3 is made up of 14 amino acids. Germline CDR1 SNHLY, CDR2 FYNNEI. Full variable domain (remainder filled in from reference TRBV2 and TRBJ1-1): EPEVTQTPSHQVTQMGQEVILRCVPISNHLYFYWYRQILGQKVEFLVSFYNNEISEKSEIFDDQFSVERPDGSNFTLKIRSTKLEDSAMYFCASSSRTGRTEAFFGQGTRLTVV.

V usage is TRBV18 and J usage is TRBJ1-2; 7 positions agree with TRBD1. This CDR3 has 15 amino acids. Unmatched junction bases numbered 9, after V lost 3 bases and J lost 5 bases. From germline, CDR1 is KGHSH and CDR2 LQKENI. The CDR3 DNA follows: TGTGCCAGCTCACCCTATTTTGACAGGGATTATGGCTACACCTTC. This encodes CASSPYFDRDYGYTF.

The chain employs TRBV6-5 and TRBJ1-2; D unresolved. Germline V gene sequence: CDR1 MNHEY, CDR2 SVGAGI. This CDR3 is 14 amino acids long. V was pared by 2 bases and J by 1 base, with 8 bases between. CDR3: CASSYLAVNYGYTF. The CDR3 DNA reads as TGTGCCAGCAGTTACCTGGCAGTTAACTATGGCTACACCTTC.

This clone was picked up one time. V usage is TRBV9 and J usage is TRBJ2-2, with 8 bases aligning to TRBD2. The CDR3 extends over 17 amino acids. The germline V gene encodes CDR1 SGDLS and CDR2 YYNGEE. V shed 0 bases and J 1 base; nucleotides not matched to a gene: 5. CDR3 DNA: TGTGCCAGCAGCGTAGGTACCAGCGGGGGGAACACCGGGGAGCTGTTTTTT. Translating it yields CASSVGTSGGNTGELFF.

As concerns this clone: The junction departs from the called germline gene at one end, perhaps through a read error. CDR3 nucleotides: TGTGCCCGGAGTGTGCGGGGTTTGTATGGCTACACCTTC. It is translated as CARSVRGLYGYTF. The rearrangement links TRBV30 to TRBJ1-2; no clear D gene. Per the germline V gene, CDR1 is GTSNPN and CDR2 is SVGIG (reference sequence). The CDR3 sequence is 13 residues long.